A single T cell receptor beta chain is shown here with its context. The sample belongs to a study of blood T cell repertoires in COVID-19. Study context: Italy, Spain and the United States were the sources of the convalescent and acute COVID-19 samples. The analysed material was cDNA or gDNA that came from T cells, B-cell-depleted T cells, or PBMCs.

Per the original data handling: From reference gene primer amplification, estimates of nucleated cell counts were derived. Clones were sequenced by immunoSEQ multiplex PCR, and TCRdb holds only the in-frame ones, with some missing. D and trimming were read from the DNA, whereas the V and J calls and clone size are those reported in that table. The data hold some 60,000 clones, with roughly 86% observed a single time. The specimen was peripheral blood. This clonotype was obtained from a man between 65 and 85 years old with acute or convalescent COVID-19.

In DNA, the CDR3 is TGTGCCACCCAAGCGGGTTACTCCTACGAGCAGTACTTC. Its translation is CATQAGYSYEQYF. The chain uses TRBV2 and TRBJ2-7; tentatively, D is TRBD2 (6 bases). V was shortened by 10 bases and J by 0 bases, with 13 bases between the two germline ends. The germline gives CDR1 SNHLY, CDR2 FYNNEI. The CDR3 consists of 13 residues.